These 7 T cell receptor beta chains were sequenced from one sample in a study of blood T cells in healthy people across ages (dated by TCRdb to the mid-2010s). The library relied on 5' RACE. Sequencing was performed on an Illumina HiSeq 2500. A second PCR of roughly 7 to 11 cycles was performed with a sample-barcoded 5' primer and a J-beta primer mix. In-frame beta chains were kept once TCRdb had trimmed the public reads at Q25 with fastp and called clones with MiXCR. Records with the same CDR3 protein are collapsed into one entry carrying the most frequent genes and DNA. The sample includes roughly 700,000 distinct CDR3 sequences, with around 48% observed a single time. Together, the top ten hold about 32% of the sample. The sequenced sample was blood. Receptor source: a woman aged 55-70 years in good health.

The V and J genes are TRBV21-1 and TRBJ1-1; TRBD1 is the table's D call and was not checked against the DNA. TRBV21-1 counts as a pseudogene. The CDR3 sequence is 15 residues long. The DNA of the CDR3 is TGTGCCAGCAGGACCTTACAGGGGGGATACACTGAAGCTTTCTTT. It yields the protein CASRTLQGGYTEAFF.

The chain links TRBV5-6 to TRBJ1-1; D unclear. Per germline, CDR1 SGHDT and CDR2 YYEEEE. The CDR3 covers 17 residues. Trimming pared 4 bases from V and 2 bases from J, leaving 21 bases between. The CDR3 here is CASSPRRGRTSNTEAFF. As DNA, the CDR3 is TGTGCCAGCAGCCCTAGACGGGGTAGAACGTCTAACACTGAAGCTTTCTTT.

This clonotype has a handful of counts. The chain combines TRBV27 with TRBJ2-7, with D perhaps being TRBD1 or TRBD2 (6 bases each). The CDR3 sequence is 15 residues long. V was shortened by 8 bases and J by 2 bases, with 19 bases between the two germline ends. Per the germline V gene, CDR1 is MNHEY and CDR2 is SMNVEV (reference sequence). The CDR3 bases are TGTGCCAGCGGGCAACGGGGGCCGACGCCCTACGAGCAGTACTTC. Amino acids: CASGQRGPTPYEQYF.

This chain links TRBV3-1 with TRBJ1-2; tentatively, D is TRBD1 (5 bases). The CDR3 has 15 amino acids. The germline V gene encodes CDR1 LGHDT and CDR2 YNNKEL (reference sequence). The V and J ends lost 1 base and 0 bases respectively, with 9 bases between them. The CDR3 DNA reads TGTGCCAGCAGCCAAGGGGACGGCACTAACTATGGCTACACCTTC. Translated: CASSQGDGTNYGYTF.

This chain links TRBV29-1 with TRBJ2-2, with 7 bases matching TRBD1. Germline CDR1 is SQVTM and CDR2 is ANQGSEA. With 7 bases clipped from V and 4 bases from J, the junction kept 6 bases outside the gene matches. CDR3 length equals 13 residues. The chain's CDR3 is CSAGTVATGELFF. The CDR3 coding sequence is TGCAGCGCTGGGACAGTCGCCACCGGGGAGCTGTTTTTT.

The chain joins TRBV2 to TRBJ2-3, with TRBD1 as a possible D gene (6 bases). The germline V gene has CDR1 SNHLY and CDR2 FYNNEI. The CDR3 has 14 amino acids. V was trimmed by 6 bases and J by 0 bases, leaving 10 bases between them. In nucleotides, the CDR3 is TGTGCCAGCAGGGACAGCACTAGCACAGATACGCAGTATTTT. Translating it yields CASRDSTSTDTQYF.

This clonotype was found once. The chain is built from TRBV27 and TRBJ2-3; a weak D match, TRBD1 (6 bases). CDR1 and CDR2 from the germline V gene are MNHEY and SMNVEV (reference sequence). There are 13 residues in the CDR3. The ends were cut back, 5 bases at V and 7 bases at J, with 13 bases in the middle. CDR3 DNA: TGTGCCAGCAGTCGATTTCAGGGGAATACGCAGTATTTT. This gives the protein CASSRFQGNTQYF.